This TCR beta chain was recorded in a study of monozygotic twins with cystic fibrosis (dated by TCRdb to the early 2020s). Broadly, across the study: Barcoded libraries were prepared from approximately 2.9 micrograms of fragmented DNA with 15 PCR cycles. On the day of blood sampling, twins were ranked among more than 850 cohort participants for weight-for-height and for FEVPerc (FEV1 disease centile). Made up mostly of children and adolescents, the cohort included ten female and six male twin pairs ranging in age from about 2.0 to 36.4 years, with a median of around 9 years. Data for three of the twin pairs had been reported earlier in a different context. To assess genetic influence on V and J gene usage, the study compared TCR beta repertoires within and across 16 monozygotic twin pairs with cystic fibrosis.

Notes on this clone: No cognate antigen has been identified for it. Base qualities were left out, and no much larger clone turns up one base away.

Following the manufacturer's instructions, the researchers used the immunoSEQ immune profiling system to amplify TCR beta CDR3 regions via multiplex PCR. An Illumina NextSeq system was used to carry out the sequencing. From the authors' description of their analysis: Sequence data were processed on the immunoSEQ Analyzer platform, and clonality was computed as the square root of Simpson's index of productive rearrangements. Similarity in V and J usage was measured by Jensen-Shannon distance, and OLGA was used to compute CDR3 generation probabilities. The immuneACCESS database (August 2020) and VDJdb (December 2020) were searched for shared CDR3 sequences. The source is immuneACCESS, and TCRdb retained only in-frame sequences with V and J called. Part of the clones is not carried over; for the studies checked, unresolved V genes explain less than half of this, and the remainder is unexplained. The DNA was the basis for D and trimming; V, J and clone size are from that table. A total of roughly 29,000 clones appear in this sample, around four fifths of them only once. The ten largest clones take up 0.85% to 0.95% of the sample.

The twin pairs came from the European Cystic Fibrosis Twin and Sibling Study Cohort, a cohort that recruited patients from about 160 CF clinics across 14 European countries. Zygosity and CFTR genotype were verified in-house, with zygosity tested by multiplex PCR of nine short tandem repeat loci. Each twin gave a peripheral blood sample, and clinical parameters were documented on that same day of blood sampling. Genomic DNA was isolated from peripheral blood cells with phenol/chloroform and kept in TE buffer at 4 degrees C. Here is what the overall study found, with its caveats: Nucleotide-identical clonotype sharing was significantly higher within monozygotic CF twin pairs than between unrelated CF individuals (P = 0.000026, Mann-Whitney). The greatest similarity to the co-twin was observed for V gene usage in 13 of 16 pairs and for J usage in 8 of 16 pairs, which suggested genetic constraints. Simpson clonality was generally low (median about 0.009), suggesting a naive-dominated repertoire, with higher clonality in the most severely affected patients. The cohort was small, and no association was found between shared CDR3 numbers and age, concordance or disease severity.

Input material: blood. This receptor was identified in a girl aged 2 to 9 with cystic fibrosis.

The DNA reads as follows: TGTGCCTGGAGTAGGCAGAGAATCTATGGCTACACCTTC. It specifies CAWSRQRIYGYTF. The chain is encoded by TRBV30 joined to TRBJ1-2, with the D segment identity uncertain. CDR1 and CDR2 were assigned from the germline V gene (reference sequence) as GTSNPN and SVGIG. The CDR3 sequence holds 13 residues, the cysteine and phenylalanine included. CDR3 DNA is the only sequence kept; it has 39 bases, read in frame from the first base. V was cut back by 2 bases and J by 4 bases, leaving a gap of 11 bases between them. The variable domain in full, with residues beyond the CDR3 obtained from the reference TRBV30 and TRBJ1-2 genes, is SQTIHQWPATLVQPVGSPLSLECTVEGTSNPNLYWYRQAAGRGLQLLFYSVGIGQISSEVPQNLSASRPQDRQFILSSKKLLLSDSGFYLCAWSRQRIYGYTFGSGTRLTVV.